One and the same sample provided the 32 T cell receptor beta chains below, sequenced in a study of blood T cells in healthy people across ages (dated by TCRdb to 2013 to 2016). The method was 5' RACE. A second roughly 6 to 11 cycle PCR used a sample-barcoded 5' primer and a J-beta primer mix. TCRdb itself trimmed the public reads at Q25 with fastp, ran MiXCR and retained productive beta chains. Each entry merges the rows of one CDR3 protein and shows their most common DNA and genes. The sample contains 1.5 million to 2 million distinct CDR3 sequences, about 39% of them found a single time. The ten top clones hold roughly 23% of the sample. Material for sequencing was blood. The source of these receptors is a human donor in good health.

This chain links TRBV12-3 or TRBV12-4 with TRBJ2-7, with a tentative D call TRBD1 (6 bases). The DNA end is more similar to TRBJ2-5, so the J call may be wrong. The CDR3 covers 14 residues. The CDR3 DNA follows: TGTGCCAGCACTCTGGGACACGCGCAAGAGACCCAGTACTTC. It encodes CASTLGHAQETQYF.

This clonotype was detected only a few times. The chain couples TRBV24-1 to TRBJ2-3, with 10 bases fitting TRBD2. CDR3 size: 15 residues. Per the germline V gene, CDR1 is KGHDR and CDR2 is SFDVKD. V was clipped by 6 bases and J by 4 bases; unmatched bases: 6. The CDR3 coding sequence is TGTGCCACCAGTTCCCTAGCGGGGGTAGCAGATACGCAGTATTTT. The encoded protein is CATSSLAGVADTQYF.

This clonotype was recorded a few times. The chain recombines TRBV5-1 with TRBJ2-7, with D perhaps TRBD2 (7 bases). V lost 0 bases and J lost 6, with 16 bases in between. This CDR3 is 15 amino acids long. Germline loops: CDR1 SGHRS, CDR2 YFSETQ. CDR3 sequence: CASSLGVWGGGEQYF. DNA of the CDR3: TGCGCCAGCAGCTTGGGTGTCTGGGGAGGGGGCGAGCAGTACTTC. The whole variable domain, remainder taken from reference TRBV5-1 and TRBJ2-7, is KAGVTQTPRYLIKTRGQQVTLSCSPISGHRSVSWYQQTPGQGLQFLFEYFSETQRNKGNFPGRFSGRQFSNSRSEMNVSTLELGDSALYLCASSLGVWGGGEQYFGPGTRLTVT.

As to this clonotype: This could be a read error, since a much larger clone is one nucleotide away. The chain recombines TRBV7-9 with TRBJ1-1; 10 bases fit TRBD1. With V trimmed by 5 bases and J by 4 bases, 4 bases remained unmatched. CDR1 is SEHNR, CDR2 FQNEAQ, per germline (reference sequence). The CDR3 is 14 amino acids. The CDR3 reads CASSTRTGGTEAFF. CDR3 nucleotides: TGTGCCAGCAGCACCCGGACAGGGGGCACTGAAGCTTTCTTT.

J is TRBJ2-1 and V is TRBV24-1, with TRBD1 matching 9 bases. V gave up 3 bases and J gave up 7 bases; unmatched junction bases: 9. The CDR3 contains 16 residues. Germline assignment: CDR1 KGHDR and CDR2 SFDVKD. CDR3 DNA sequence: TGTGCCACCAGTGATAATGACAGGGGGTCGGGGAATGAGCAGTTCTTC. Its translation is CATSDNDRGSGNEQFF.

The V gene is TRBV20-1, the J gene TRBJ2-3, with 7 nucleotides matching TRBD2. Germline-derived CDR1 and CDR2 are DFQATT and SNEGSKA (reference sequence). V gave up 0 bases and J gave up 6 bases; unmatched junction bases: 9. CDR3 length: 15 residues. CDR3 nucleotide sequence: TGCAGTGCTAGAGATTGGGGGGGGGTATCTGATACGCAGTATTTT. This translates into CSARDWGGVSDTQYF.

The sample holds many counts of this clonotype. The chain employs TRBV7-2 and TRBJ2-5; the match to TRBD1 covers 8 bases. This CDR3 spans 14 amino acids. Germline values: CDR1 SGHTA, CDR2 FQGNSA. J was trimmed by 4 bases and V by 3 bases; bases with no gene match: 4. The CDR3 coding sequence is TGTGCCAGCAGCTTTGGACAGGGTGGAGAGACCCAGTACTTC. Its protein is CASSFGQGGETQYF.

This clonotype was detected only a few times. The chain recombines TRBV11-1 with TRBJ2-3; D uncertain. The CDR3 extends over 15 amino acids. Germline-derived CDR1 and CDR2 are SGHAT and FQDESV (reference sequence). With 6 bases removed from V and 1 base from J, the gap between germline ends came to 14 bases. The CDR3 DNA reads as TGTGCCAGCAGATCACTAACTCCCCGCACAGATACGCAGTATTTT. It encodes CASRSLTPRTDTQYF. The full variable domain, its missing parts supplied by reference TRBV11-1 and TRBJ2-3, is EAEVAQSPRYKITEKSQAVAFWCDPISGHATLYWYRQILGQGPELLVQFQDESVVDDSQLPKDRFSAERLKGVDSTLKIQPAELGDSAMYLCASRSLTPRTDTQYFGPGTRLTVL.

As to this clonotype: A much more abundant neighbour one base away suggests this may be a read error. The V call is TRBV2, the J call TRBJ1-2; the match to TRBD1 covers 11 bases. V gave up 6 bases and J gave up 6 bases; unmatched junction bases: 3. The CDR3 has 13 residues. CDR1 is SNHLY, CDR2 FYNNEI, per germline. DNA of the CDR3: TGTGCCAGCAGACCGGGACAGGGGGATGGCTACACCTTC. Residues: CASRPGQGDGYTF.

This chain connects TRBV4-1 to TRBJ1-1; D is ambiguous. Germline-derived CDR1 and CDR2 are MGHRA and YSYEKL. Trimming removed 1 base from V and 7 bases from J, with 10 bases in between. The CDR3 is 13 residues long. In DNA, the CDR3 is TGCGCCAGCAGCCAAGTCAGAGAAGGTGAAGCTTTCTTT. Its translation: CASSQVREGEAFF.

This clonotype was observed a few times. The chain has TRBV20-1 and TRBJ1-2, with TRBD1 as a possible D gene (6 bases). Trimming shortened V by 5 bases and J by 4 bases, and 17 bases separated the two germline ends. CDR1 is DFQATT and CDR2 is SNEGSKA in the germline V gene (reference sequence). The CDR3 has 14 amino acids. Written as DNA, the CDR3 is TGCAGTGCTGTCCGGAGACAGGCTGGCTATGGCTACACCTTC. Amino acid sequence: CSAVRRQAGYGYTF.

The chain uses TRBV3-1 and TRBJ2-4, with 9 bases aligning to TRBD2. The CDR3 extends over 15 amino acids. V gave up 8 bases and J gave up 3 bases; unmatched junction bases: 8. The germline gives CDR1 LGHDT, CDR2 YNNKEL (reference sequence). The CDR3 DNA is TGTGCCAGCTCTGAGCGGGGGGTGAGCAAAAACATTCAGTACTTC. Protein product: CASSERGVSKNIQYF.

Notes on this clonotype: The junction shows a germline mismatch at one end, possibly a read error. V and J are TRBV7-8 and TRBJ2-1, with D unclear. The CDR3 runs to 13 residues. CDR1 is SGHVS and CDR2 is FQNEAQ in the germline V gene. The CDR3 region has the DNA TGTGCCAGCAGCTTACAACTGTACAGTGAGCAGTTCTTC. Translated: CASSLQLYSEQFF.

The genes are TRBV14 and TRBJ2-3; D is uncertain. V was cut by 3 bases and J by 2 bases, with 9 bases left in between. The CDR3 covers 14 residues. Germline CDR1 is SGHDN and CDR2 is FVKESK. For the CDR3, the DNA is TGTGCCAGCAGCCAGGGGTTCCCCACAGATACGCAGTATTTT. It codes for CASSQGFPTDTQYF.

V is TRBV25-1 and J is TRBJ2-7; possibly TRBD1 for D (5 bases). The CDR3 is 13 residues long. V was trimmed by 3 bases and J by 2 bases, leaving 8 bases between them. The germline gives CDR1 MGHDK, CDR2 SYGVNS. This CDR3 reads CASSEAGTYEQYF. The CDR3 DNA reads as TGTGCCAGCAGTGAGGCAGGGACCTACGAGCAGTACTTC.

This clonotype has just a few counts. This chain links TRBV7-2 with TRBJ2-7, with 8 bases matching TRBD2. Losses at the gene ends were 1 base for V and 1 base for J; bases not matched to a gene: 9. CDR3 length: 17 residues. Germline V gene data show CDR1 as SGHTA and CDR2 as FQGNSA. The CDR3 here is CASSLVGASGPSYEQYF. The DNA of the CDR3 is TGTGCCAGCAGCTTAGTAGGCGCTAGCGGGCCTTCCTACGAGCAGTACTTC.

As to this clonotype: A junction boundary mismatches the germline segment, possibly from a read error. Here the CDR3 reads CASDCKEIQYF. Written as DNA, the CDR3 is TGTGCCAGCGATTGTAAAGAGATCCAGTACTTC. The chain couples TRBV6-4 to TRBJ2-5; D is undetermined. The germline CDR1 and CDR2 sequences are MRHNA and SNTAGT. The CDR3 length is 11 residues.

The chain combines TRBV4-1 with TRBJ2-3; 8 nucleotides line up with TRBD1. The length of the CDR3 is 16 residues. Germline trimming cut 1 base from V and 4 bases from J; bases unmatched to any gene: 7. Germline V gives CDR1 MGHRA, CDR2 YSYEKL. The CDR3 loop reads CASSQGPGGSADTQYF. CDR3 DNA sequence: TGCGCCAGCAGCCAAGGCCCAGGGGGCAGTGCAGATACGCAGTATTTT.

The V gene is TRBV30, the J gene TRBJ2-7, with 7 nucleotides matching TRBD1. The J call may be faulty, since TRBJ2-5 better matches the DNA end. CDR3 length: 12 residues. Per the germline V gene, CDR1 is GTSNPN and CDR2 is SVGIG (reference sequence). The CDR3, as DNA: TGTGCCTGGAGGGGACAGTATGGGACCCAGTACTTC. It specifies CAWRGQYGTQYF.

This clonotype has just a few counts. J is TRBJ1-1 and V is TRBV5-1; D is unresolved. The CDR3 is made up of 15 amino acids. The germline V gene encodes CDR1 SGHRS and CDR2 YFSETQ. Between the trimmed V and J ends, which lost 0 bases and 1 base, there was a span of 10 bases. CDR3 sequence reads: CASSLGINTNTEAFF. CDR3 in DNA: TGCGCCAGCAGCTTGGGTATTAACACGAACACTGAAGCTTTCTTT.

This clonotype has only a few counts. CDR3: CATASTSGQETQYF. CDR3 DNA: TGTGCCACCGCCTCGACTAGCGGTCAAGAGACCCAGTACTTC. The J gene is TRBJ2-5, the V gene TRBV24-1; 9 nucleotides match TRBD2. CDR3 length equals 14 residues. After removal of 9 bases from V and 2 bases from J, the junction contained 6 bases not matched to a gene. Germline lookup yields CDR1 KGHDR and CDR2 SFDVKD.

This clonotype was seen only a few times. The chain links TRBV4-3 to TRBJ1-2; D possibly corresponds to TRBD1 (5 bases). Trimming left V 1 base short and J 7 bases short, with 16 bases between. The V gene's germline CDR1 is LGHNA and CDR2 YSLEER. The CDR3 extends over 15 amino acids. CDR3 nucleotide sequence: TGCGCCAGCAGCCAAGTATTAGAACCCGGGGGTGGCTACACCTTC. Residues: CASSQVLEPGGGYTF.

CDR3 region: CASSQENRVGTYEQYF. CDR3 coding DNA: TGCGCCAGCAGCCAAGAAAACAGGGTTGGAACCTACGAGCAGTACTTC. The genes are TRBV4-3 and TRBJ2-7, with D perhaps matching TRBD1 (6 bases). Trimming shortened V by 0 bases and J by 2 bases, and 14 bases separated the two germline ends. This CDR3 region has 16 residues. Germline CDR1 LGHNA, CDR2 YSLEER.

This clonotype was seen more than once but under ten times. The rearrangement joins TRBV6-5 to TRBJ1-2, with 8 bases that match TRBD1. The CDR3 sequence is 14 residues long. Germline CDR1 reads MNHEY; CDR2 reads SVGAGI. V lost 6 bases to trimming and J lost 4 bases; unmatched junction nucleotides: 7. In DNA form, the CDR3 reads TGTGCCAGCAGACGTGGACAGGGTCTCTATGGCTACACCTTC. Translated, it gives CASRRGQGLYGYTF.

This rearrangement joins TRBV28 to TRBJ2-1; TRBD1 is a possible D gene (6 bases). This CDR3 contains 14 residues. Germline V gives CDR1 MDHEN, CDR2 SYDVKM. The V and J ends lost 1 base and 5 bases respectively, with 9 bases between them. CDR3 DNA sequence: TGTGCCAGCAGTTTATACAGGGTGCACAATGAGCAGTTCTTC. It yields the protein CASSLYRVHNEQFF.

The V and J genes are TRBV5-5 and TRBJ2-1; the D is unclear. The germline V gene has CDR1 SGHKS and CDR2 YYEKEE (reference sequence). This CDR3 has 14 residues. The V gene lost 3 bases and the J gene lost 5 bases, with 12 bases spanning the gap. In DNA, the CDR3 is TGTGCCAGCAGCTCCAACTTAGTGGACAATGAGCAGTTCTTC. As protein: CASSSNLVDNEQFF.

This chain uses TRBV20-1 with TRBJ2-6, with D tentatively TRBD1 (6 bases). The V end lost 0 bases, the J end lost 4 bases, and 13 bases lay between the germline ends. The CDR3 extends over 16 amino acids. Germline CDR1 and CDR2: DFQATT and SNEGSKA (reference sequence). The CDR3 region is CSARDPGQSGANVLTF. For the CDR3, the DNA is TGCAGTGCTAGAGATCCAGGACAGTCCGGGGCCAACGTCCTGACTTTC.

This clonotype has a handful of counts. This rearrangement joins TRBV9 to TRBJ2-7; D is uncertain. The CDR3 sequence is 14 residues long. CDR1 and CDR2 (germline): SGDLS, YYNGEE. The V end was cut by 0 bases, the J end by 0 bases, with 7 bases between. CDR3 sequence (DNA): TGTGCCAGCAGCGTAGGTTTGGTCTCCTACGAGCAGTACTTC. This encodes CASSVGLVSYEQYF.

The chain carries TRBV7-2 and TRBJ1-2; D gene ambiguous. Trimming stripped 1 base from V and 3 bases from J, with 6 bases between. Germline V gene lookup returns CDR1 SGHTA and CDR2 FQGNSA. The CDR3 extends over 13 amino acids. In DNA form, the CDR3 reads TGTGCCAGCAGCTTAGGGGCACACTATGGCTACACCTTC. Its protein product is CASSLGAHYGYTF.

The gene calls are TRBV16 and TRBJ1-1; D unclear. The CDR3 has 14 residues. Germline loops: CDR1 KGHSY, CDR2 FQNENV. Trimming left V 4 bases short and J 6 bases short, with 15 bases between. CDR3 coding DNA: TGTGCCAGCAGCCCAGGTGTTATGGCAGCTGAAGCTTTCTTT. It specifies CASSPGVMAAEAFF.

The chain joins TRBV7-6 to TRBJ2-1; maybe TRBD1 (5 bases). CDR1 and CDR2 (germline): SGHVS, FNYEAQ. The germline V and J ends were trimmed by 1 base and 4 bases, with 14 bases remaining between them. CDR3 size: 16 residues. CDR3 region: CASSLEDTTPYNEQFF. The DNA for the CDR3 is TGTGCCAGCAGCTTAGAGGACACCACCCCTTACAATGAGCAGTTCTTC. The full variable domain, rest sourced from reference TRBV7-6 and TRBJ2-1, is GAGVSQSPRYKVTKRGQDVALRCDPISGHVSLYWYRQALGQGPEFLTYFNYEAQQDKSGLPNDRFSAERPEGSISTLTIQRTEQRDSAMYRCASSLEDTTPYNEQFFGPGTRLTVL.

The chain has TRBV15 and TRBJ2-1; 9 positions agree with TRBD1. V was pared by 5 bases and J by 10 bases, with 9 bases of the junction left unmatched. CDR1 is LNHNV and CDR2 is YYDKDF in the germline V gene (reference sequence). This CDR3 has 14 amino acids. The CDR3 spells CATSPRSGTGEQFF. CDR3 sequence (DNA): TGTGCCACCAGCCCCAGGTCGGGGACAGGGGAGCAGTTCTTC.